This entry lists 20 T cell receptor beta chains sequenced from one sample in a study of response to subunit inactivated influenza vaccine. TCRdb passed the RT-PCR reads through MiXCR, listing each CDR3 protein once. The top ten hold less than 4% of the sample, which has around 530,000 distinct CDR3 sequences, about 15% seen once. This specimen consisted of CD4+ T cells sorted from PBMCs, obtained around 25 months after vaccination. Receptor source: a man between 50 and 75 years old who received an inactivated influenza vaccine.

Ten or more counts support this clonotype. The chain joins TRBV5-6 to TRBJ2-2; 12 nucleotides agree with TRBD1. CDR3 length: 16 residues. The germline gives CDR1 SGHDT, CDR2 YYEEEE. With 1 base clipped from V and 4 bases from J, the junction kept 2 bases outside the gene matches. The CDR3 loop is CASSLPGQGATGELFF. CDR3 coding DNA: TGTGCCAGCAGCTTGCCGGGACAGGGGGCCACCGGGGAGCTGTTTTTT.

The CDR3 bases are TGTGCCAGCAGCGACGGCGGATATAATTCACCCCTCCACTTT. Its translation is CASSDGGYNSPLHF. This chain connects TRBV9 to TRBJ1-6; D gene uncertain. CDR1 is SGDLS, CDR2 YYNGEE, per germline. This CDR3 region has 14 residues. Trimming took off 3 bases at V and 4 bases at J, with 8 bases between the two ends.

This clonotype has a handful of counts. V gene TRBV10-3 combines with J gene TRBJ2-5, with 9 positions matching TRBD2. V gave up 4 bases and J gave up 6 bases; unmatched junction bases: 6. Germline V gene sequence: CDR1 ENHRY, CDR2 SYGVKD. The CDR3 totals 14 residues. CDR3 nucleotide sequence: TGTGCCATCAGTGGCACTAGCGGGCCAAAGACCCAGTACTTC. Its translation: CAISGTSGPKTQYF.

This clonotype was seen more than once but under ten times. This chain links TRBV5-1 with TRBJ2-1; D unresolved. Germline V gene data show CDR1 as SGHRS and CDR2 as YFSETQ. The V end was cut by 3 bases, the J end by 7 bases, with 20 bases between. The CDR3 extends over 16 amino acids. CDR3 residues: CASSYRPETMGNEQFF. CDR3 coding DNA: TGCGCCAGCAGCTATAGGCCGGAAACAATGGGGAATGAGCAGTTCTTC.

The chain couples TRBV6-1 to TRBJ1-1; D gene ambiguous. The CDR3 totals 14 residues. Trimming left V 7 bases short and J 4 bases short, with 16 bases between. Looked up from germline, CDR1 is MNHNS and CDR2 is SASEGT. The CDR3 region has the DNA TGTGCCAGCAAGTCTATCTGGTTATCCACTGAAGCTTTCTTT. It encodes CASKSIWLSTEAFF.

This clonotype was detected only a few times. The chain combines TRBV9 with TRBJ2-5; no reliable D call. Looked up from germline, CDR1 is SGDLS and CDR2 is YYNGEE. The germline V and J ends were trimmed by 4 bases and 9 bases, with 16 bases remaining between them. The CDR3 is made up of 13 amino acids. CDR3 DNA: TGTGCCAGCAGCTCCCGAGGCCAGACGGCCCAGTACTTC. Translated: CASSSRGQTAQYF.

The V call is TRBV7-8, the J call TRBJ2-3; 7 bases match TRBD1. This CDR3 region has 16 residues. The trim removed 5 bases at V and 2 bases at J, leaving 10 bases unmatched. Per germline, CDR1 SGHVS and CDR2 FQNEAQ. The CDR3 coding sequence is TGTGCCAGCAGCACGAGACAGGGATGGAACACAGATACGCAGTATTTT. Its protein is CASSTRQGWNTDTQYF.

The chain carries TRBV5-1 and TRBJ1-2; D call uncertain. The CDR3 runs 13 residues. CDR1 is SGHRS and CDR2 is YFSETQ in the germline V gene. V lost 4 bases, J lost 4 bases, and 11 bases lay in between. CDR3 sequence (DNA): TGCGCCAGCAGCGCCGGGGAGACCTATGGCTACACCTTC. Its protein is CASSAGETYGYTF.

This clonotype was detected a few times. The rearrangement links TRBV19 to TRBJ2-3; the D gene is possibly TRBD2 (6 bases). From germline, CDR1 is LNHDA and CDR2 SQIVND (reference sequence). The germline V and J ends were trimmed by 3 bases and 1 base, with 11 bases remaining between them. The CDR3 has 15 amino acids. This CDR3 reads CASSIGGYGTDTQYF. In DNA form, the CDR3 reads TGTGCCAGTAGTATTGGAGGGTATGGCACAGATACGCAGTATTTT.

V gene TRBV29-1 combines with J gene TRBJ1-1; the D is unclear. CDR1 is SQVTM, CDR2 ANQGSEA, per germline. V was shortened by 5 bases and J by 5 bases, with 9 bases between the two germline ends. The CDR3 covers 11 residues. CDR3 in DNA: TGCAGCGTTCGACCTGGGACTGAAGCTTTCTTT. Its translation: CSVRPGTEAFF.

A single count supports this clonotype. V gene TRBV2 combines with J gene TRBJ2-7; 9 bases match TRBD1. V lost 6 bases, J lost 4 bases, and 10 bases stayed unmatched. CDR3 length equals 15 residues. CDR1 SNHLY and CDR2 FYNNEI come from the germline V gene. DNA for the CDR3: TGTGCCAGCAGCTCTCGACAGGGGGATATGTACGAGCAGTACTTC. This gives the protein CASSSRQGDMYEQYF.

The gene calls are TRBV6-2 or TRBV6-3 and TRBJ1-2; D ambiguous. Trimming cost V 5 bases and J 8 bases, with 12 bases left between them. In germline, CDR1 is MNHEY, CDR2 SVGEGT. This CDR3 has 12 residues. The CDR3 loop is CASSTGLVGYTF. CDR3 nucleotides: TGTGCCAGCAGTACCGGACTCGTCGGCTACACCTTC.

The J gene is TRBJ2-1, the V gene TRBV3-1; 8 bases agree with TRBD2. The V gene end was trimmed by 4 bases and the J gene end by 9 bases; junction bases not matched to a gene: 11. This CDR3 has 15 amino acids. Germline V gene lookup returns CDR1 LGHDT and CDR2 YNNKEL (reference sequence). The CDR3 region has the DNA TGTGCCAGCAGCCCGGCCGGGACTAGGAATCGTGAGCAGTTCTTC. Protein: CASSPAGTRNREQFF.

The chain has TRBV7-9 and TRBJ2-1; 11 bases align to TRBD2. The germline gives CDR1 SEHNR, CDR2 FQNEAQ (reference sequence). The CDR3 length is 16 residues. J gave up 3 bases and V 5 bases, and 6 bases lay outside the gene matches. The CDR3 DNA is TGTGCCAGCAGCGGCGGGACTAGCGGCCTCTACAATGAGCAGTTCTTC. Its translation is CASSGGTSGLYNEQFF.

CDR3 nucleotide sequence: TGCGCCAGCAGCTTGGATGACAGGGGGCACGGCTATGGCTACACCTTC. Its translation: CASSLDDRGHGYGYTF. The chain joins TRBV5-1 to TRBJ1-2; 10 bases match TRBD1. The CDR3 covers 16 residues. The V gene end was trimmed by 0 bases and the J gene end by 4 bases; junction bases not matched to a gene: 6. The germline V gene encodes CDR1 SGHRS and CDR2 YFSETQ. Filled out from reference TRBV5-1 and TRBJ1-2, the complete variable domain reads KAGVTQTPRYLIKTRGQQVTLSCSPISGHRSVSWYQQTPGQGLQFLFEYFSETQRNKGNFPGRFSGRQFSNSRSEMNVSTLELGDSALYLCASSLDDRGHGYGYTFGSGTRLTVV.

Only a few counts were recorded for this clonotype. The chain joins TRBV7-9 to TRBJ1-4; D might be TRBD1 (6 bases). V was cut by 1 base and J by 2 bases, with 14 bases left in between. The CDR3 covers 17 residues. CDR1 is SEHNR and CDR2 is FQNEAQ in the germline V gene (reference sequence). CDR3 sequence reads: CASSLDVRGPTNEKLFF. The CDR3 coding sequence is TGTGCCAGCAGCTTAGACGTCAGGGGACCGACTAATGAAAAACTGTTTTTT.

This clonotype has at least ten counts. The chain recombines TRBV6-5 with TRBJ2-7; D remains unclear. The V gene's germline CDR1 is MNHEY and CDR2 SVGAGI. V lost 3 bases and J 2 bases, leaving 8 bases between the germline ends. The CDR3 is 13 amino acids. The CDR3, as DNA: TGTGCCAGCAGTTATGCGATAACCTACGAGCAGTACTTC. It codes for CASSYAITYEQYF.

The rearrangement joins TRBV7-2 to TRBJ1-3; TRBD1 might be the D (5 bases). CDR1 and CDR2 from the germline V gene are SGHTA and FQGNSA. This CDR3 comprises 14 residues. The V gene lost 3 bases and the J gene lost 2 bases, with 8 bases spanning the gap. The CDR3 region has the DNA TGTGCCAGCAGCTTTTGGGGGACTGGAAACACCATATATTTT. Its protein product is CASSFWGTGNTIYF. The entire variable domain, with the rest obtained from reference TRBV7-2 and TRBJ1-3, is as follows: GAGVSQSPSNKVTEKGKDVELRCDPISGHTALYWYRQSLGQGLEFLIYFQGNSAPDKSGLPSDRFSAERTGGSVSTLTIQRTQQEDSAVYLCASSFWGTGNTIYFGEGSWLTVV.

The sample holds many counts of this clonotype. For the CDR3, the DNA is TGTGCCAGCAGCTGGGGACAAGAGACCCAGTACTTC. This codes for CASSWGQETQYF. The chain links TRBV28 to TRBJ2-5; D ambiguous. The CDR3 is 12 residues long. CDR1 MDHEN and CDR2 SYDVKM come from the germline V gene. Deletions cut 6 bases from V and 2 bases from J, with 7 bases between. The complete variable domain, with remaining parts taken from reference TRBV28 and TRBJ2-5, reads DVKVTQSSRYLVKRTGEKVFLECVQDMDHENMFWYRQDPGLGLRLIYFSYDVKMKEKGDIPEGYSVSREKKERFSLILESASTNQTSMYLCASSWGQETQYFGPGTRLLVL.

In this sample, this clonotype turned up many times. The chain couples TRBV6-1 to TRBJ2-6, with D possibly TRBD1 on 6 matching bases. V was clipped by 6 bases and J by 2 bases, with 11 bases between them. Germline V gene data show CDR1 as MNHNS and CDR2 as SASEGT. CDR3 length equals 15 residues. In nucleotides, the CDR3 is TGTGCCAGCAGGGTAACAGGGCCTGGGGCCAACGTCCTGACTTTC. Translating gives CASRVTGPGANVLTF.